This entry features one TCR beta chain sequence. Antigen specificity is unknown. No conserved phenylalanine or tryptophan ends this CDR3, so it is likely a read error. These data originate in a study of tumor-infiltrating lymphocytes in primary liver carcinoma. Study at large: Those enrolled were patients of both sexes, who were aged 30 to 69 years. Study-wide results and caveats: Tumor top-250-clone fraction significantly exceeded that of blood (p = 0.039).

Looked up from germline, CDR1 is MNHEY and CDR2 is SVGEGT. The CDR3 spans 16 residues. Unsorted bulk tissue, about 17-33 mg of it, served as the source for co-extraction of RNA and DNA. The investigators made TCR beta cDNA from 400 to 550 ng total RNA, using a constant-region primer. Employing slightly modified ARM-PCR, three nested multiplex PCR rounds were run, and these gave rise to the TCR beta libraries. TRBV1-TRBV30 forward primers paired with a C-beta reverse primer were used in the first two PCR rounds, which ran 9 to 10 cycles each. In TCRdb, the multiplex PCR reads were re-called with MiXCR into one record per CDR3 protein. The data contain tens of thousands of distinct CDR3 sequences, roughly 80% of them singletons.

The clonotype comes from a woman in her thirties with primary liver carcinoma and hepatitis B virus infection. Sample: tumor-adjacent normal liver tissue. This rearrangement joins TRBV6-2 or TRBV6-3 to TRBJ2-1, with 7 bases matching TRBD2. In nucleotides, the CDR3 is TGTGTCAGCAGCCCCCAACCGGGAGGACACTACAATGAGCAGTTCTAC. Amino acids: CVSSPQPGGHYNEQFY.